The next 8 T cell receptor beta chains were all read from a single sample in a study of shared clonotypes between healthy human individuals. Produced via immunoSEQ multiplex PCR; TCRdb's table is partial and in-frame only. Among over a million clones listed, about 96% were seen once. Sequences were obtained from naive CD4+ T cells sorted from blood. The subset denotes: CD45RA+ positively selected. These TCRs come from a man aged 30 to 39 in good health.

The chain uses TRBV28 and TRBJ2-1; perhaps TRBD1 as D (5 bases). Deletions cut 7 bases from V and 0 bases from J, with 10 bases between. Germline V gene sequence: CDR1 MDHEN, CDR2 SYDVKM. The CDR3 spans 14 residues. The CDR3 DNA is TGTGCCAGCACCGACAGTAGCTCCTACAATGAGCAGTTCTTC. Protein: CASTDSSSYNEQFF.

The J gene is TRBJ2-1, the V gene TRBV5-1; D possibly corresponds to TRBD2 (5 bases). V lost 6 bases, J lost 0 bases, and 16 bases lay in between. Germline values: CDR1 SGHRS, CDR2 YFSETQ. The CDR3 runs 16 residues. CDR3 in amino acids: CASTRGWTSSYNEQFF. Here the CDR3 DNA reads TGCGCCAGCACCCGAGGGTGGACGAGCTCCTACAATGAGCAGTTCTTC.

Here the CDR3 DNA reads TGTGCCAGCAGTTACACCCTTGGTGAAAAACTGTTTTTT. Protein product: CASSYTLGEKLFF. The chain links TRBV6-5 to TRBJ1-4; D remains unclear. The CDR3 is made up of 13 amino acids. V lost 2 bases to trimming and J lost 7 bases, with 8 bases between them. Germline CDR1 reads MNHEY; CDR2 reads SVGAGI.

V and J are TRBV4-3 and TRBJ2-2, with D perhaps being TRBD1 or TRBD2 (5 bases each). CDR1 is LGHNA, CDR2 YSLEER, per germline. The ends were cut back, 1 base at V and 10 bases at J, with 10 bases in the middle. This CDR3 spans 13 amino acids. CDR3 sequence reads: CASSQVGTEELFF. The CDR3 DNA sequence: TGCGCCAGCAGCCAAGTGGGGACGGAGGAGCTGTTTTTT.

This clone has a handful of counts. In the same sample, other DNA sequences code for this CDR3. The chain recombines TRBV5-1 with TRBJ2-7; no reliable D call. V was trimmed by 3 bases and J by 1 base, leaving 5 bases between them. The CDR3 is 12 amino acids. In germline, CDR1 is SGHRS, CDR2 YFSETQ. The chain's CDR3 is CASSSPSYEQYF. The CDR3 nucleotides are TGCGCCAGCAGCTCCCCGTCCTACGAGCAGTACTTC.

The chain joins TRBV10-3 to TRBJ2-3; 7 bases match TRBD1. In germline, CDR1 is ENHRY, CDR2 SYGVKD. This CDR3 has 19 amino acids. After removal of 4 bases from V and 0 bases from J, the junction contained 16 bases not matched to a gene. CDR3 protein: CAISGEAGKGASSTDTQYF. In DNA, the CDR3 is TGTGCCATCAGTGGCGAAGCTGGAAAGGGGGCCTCTAGCACAGATACGCAGTATTTT.

The gene calls are TRBV29-1 and TRBJ2-1; unclear D gene. The germline V gene has CDR1 SQVTM and CDR2 ANQGSEA. V lost 7 bases, J lost 5 bases, and 6 bases lay in between. This CDR3 has 10 amino acids. Written as DNA, the CDR3 is TGCAGCGCGTGGGACAATGAGCAGTTCTTC. Translation: CSAWDNEQFF.

The chain couples TRBV5-4 to TRBJ1-2; 7 bases agree with TRBD1. This CDR3 contains 13 residues. V lost 4 bases and J lost 6; bases outside the gene matches: 6. Germline V gene lookup returns CDR1 SGHNT and CDR2 YYREEE (reference sequence). The CDR3 here is CASSPQGMHGYTF. The DNA for the CDR3 is TGTGCCAGCAGCCCACAGGGGATGCATGGCTACACCTTC.